This T cell receptor (beta chain) comes out of a study of CXCR3-negative and CXCR3-positive naive CD8 T cells. Study-wide results and caveats: TRB CDR3s were more hydrophobic in CXCR3-positive than in CXCR3-negative naive cells.

Germline V gene data show CDR1 as SGHRS and CDR2 as YFSETQ. The length of the CDR3 is 15 residues. Turning to this clonotype: Its antigen remains unidentified.

It was by 5' RACE with UMI labels that the TRB cDNA libraries were prepared. TCRdb reworked the 5' RACE reads into one entry per CDR3 protein, no DNA. Its listing shows about 85,000 distinct CDR3 sequences. The sequencing sample was made of naive CXCR3+ CD8+ T cells from blood. Subset reported: CD45RO-CCR7+CD27+CD95- naive CD8+ T cells expressing CXCR3 (TNR3+). V usage is TRBV5-1 and J usage is TRBJ2-6. The sequence came from a human donor in good health. Some clones in this sample may be carry-over from other donors' samples. CDR3 residues: CASSQRFSGANVLTF.